The entry below describes one T cell receptor (delta chain). A far larger clone is off by one base, so a read error is likely. Other DNA sequences from this sample encode an identical CDR3 as well. This entry comes from a study of γδ T cells in repeated Plasmodium falciparum infection. Flow sorting of PBMC yielded separate Vgamma9/Vdelta2+ and Vdelta2-negative gammadelta T cell populations for bulk repertoire analysis. CDR1 is GEAIGNYY, CDR2 EKD, per germline. CDR3 length: 15 residues. TCRdb re-called the multiplex PCR reads via CATT. The top ten clones hold approximately 9.6% of a sample with approximately 93,000 delta-chain clones, approximately 1% of them seen once.

Input material: gamma-delta T cells from blood. The sequence derives from a pool of human donors (malaria-infected and uninfected, not separated). J is TRDJ1 and V is TRDV2, with 8 bases lining up with TRDD3. The J gene, left out of TCRdb, was set here by checking the DNA against germline. Written as DNA, the CDR3 is TGCGCCTGTGATCGCCTGGGGGACAACACCGATAAACTCATCTTT. Its protein is CACDRLGDNTDKLIF.